The subject of this entry is one T cell receptor beta chain. This specimen comes from a study of blood T cell repertoires in COVID-19. The CDR3 totals 17 residues. The V segment lost 1 base and the J segment 2 bases; nucleotides outside the gene matches: 8. Germline loops: CDR1 SGHAT, CDR2 FQNNGV. In the study's own analysis: Amplified reference gene primers provided the basis for estimating nucleated cell counts. The assay was immunoSEQ multiplex PCR, and TCRdb's table has in-frame clones only and misses some. V and J calls and clone size are as listed in that table; D and trimming were resolved from the DNA. The sample yields 30,000 to 40,000 clones, around nine tenths seen once.

What was sequenced was peripheral blood. This TCR came from a human donor in a cohort sampled during active COVID-19. The chain is built from TRBV11-2 and TRBJ2-3; TRBD2 agrees at 8 bases. CDR3 protein: CASSLVGLAGLTDTQYF. The DNA for the CDR3 is TGTGCCAGCAGCTTAGTAGGTCTAGCGGGTCTCACAGATACGCAGTATTTT.